The present TCR beta chain was sequenced within a study of blood T cell repertoires in COVID-19. The wider study: Material from acute and convalescent COVID-19 was sourced from the United States, Italy and Spain. In each case, the material was cDNA or gDNA derived from T cells, B-cell-depleted T cells, or PBMCs.

This clone was found once. Germline values: CDR1 KGHSH, CDR2 LQKENI. The CDR3 is 15 amino acids. Trimming pared 3 bases from V and 1 base from J, leaving 12 bases between. Authors' data handling: Nucleated cell number was recorded as an estimate derived from reference gene primer amplification. Data came from immunoSEQ multiplex PCR; TCRdb stores just in-frame clones and leaves some out. The V and J calls and clone size were taken over from that table, and D and trimming were inferred from the DNA. The table has 75,000 to 90,000 clones, around four fifths seen once. The chain joins TRBV18 to TRBJ1-1, with D unclear. This TCR derives from a man aged 80 or over with active or convalescent COVID-19. The sequenced material came from peripheral blood. CDR3 amino acids: CASSPGGGGNTEAFF. The DNA for the CDR3 is TGTGCCAGCTCACCCGGCGGAGGCGGGAACACTGAAGCTTTCTTT. The full variable domain, rest sourced from reference TRBV18 and TRBJ1-1, is NAGVMQNPRHLVRRRGQEARLRCSPMKGHSHVYWYRQLPEEGLKFMVYLQKENIIDESGMPKERFSAEFPKEGPSILRIQQVVRGDSAAYFCASSPGGGGNTEAFFGQGTRLTVV.